These 32 T cell receptor beta chains originate from one sample sequenced in a study of cytomegalovirus exposure and HLA in healthy donors. The PCR was carried out with 60 Vbeta primers and 13 Jbeta primers. Sequencing used immunoSEQ multiplex PCR; TCRdb keeps in-frame clones, though not all of them. This table has roughly 150,000 clones, over 70% appearing once. The sequenced sample consisted of PBMCs. The receptors come from a young man in good health and CMV-seropositive.

The chain uses TRBV2 and TRBJ2-5; D call uncertain. CDR1 SNHLY and CDR2 FYNNEI come from the germline V gene. This CDR3 is 13 amino acids long. V was cut by 7 bases and J by 13 bases, with 22 bases left in between. CDR3 DNA sequence: TGTGCCAGCAAGGCGGAAGGTAGTCTCCCCTTGTACTTC. Its translation: CASKAEGSLPLYF.

This clone was seen more than once but under ten times. V gene TRBV6-1 combines with J gene TRBJ1-5; 9 bases line up with TRBD1. CDR3 size: 15 residues. Germline V CDR1 and CDR2: MNHNS, SASEGT. V trimming: 6 bases; J trimming: 1 base; junction bases outside the gene matches: 4. The CDR3 here is CASRTGGGSNQPQHF. The CDR3, as DNA: TGTGCCAGCAGGACAGGGGGTGGGAGCAATCAGCCCCAGCATTTT.

This rearrangement joins TRBV28 to TRBJ1-5, with a tentative D call TRBD1 (6 bases). This CDR3 comprises 14 residues. Trimming stripped 5 bases from V and 9 bases from J, with 17 bases between. Germline values: CDR1 MDHEN, CDR2 SYDVKM. CDR3 amino acids: CASSPLDSLSPQHF. The CDR3 DNA reads as TGTGCCAGCAGTCCCCTGGACAGCTTATCGCCCCAGCATTTT.

This clone came up once. The rearrangement links TRBV6-1 to TRBJ2-5, with a possible D match to TRBD1 (6 bases). The end of the DNA is better explained by TRBJ2-7, so the J call may be wrong. This CDR3 has 14 residues. Germline assignment: CDR1 MNHNS and CDR2 SASEGT. The DNA of the CDR3 is TGTGCCAGCAGCTACCGGGACATAGCCTACGAGCAGTACTTC. Translation: CASSYRDIAYEQYF.

This clone was detected only once. V is TRBV28 and J is TRBJ2-4; 7 positions agree with TRBD1. Unmatched junction bases numbered 4, after V lost 4 bases and J lost 4 bases. In germline, CDR1 is MDHEN, CDR2 SYDVKM. CDR3 size: 14 residues. The CDR3 DNA follows: TGTGCCAGCAGTTCTTTGGGACAGAAAAACATTCAGTACTTC. This sequence encodes CASSSLGQKNIQYF.

The rearrangement uses TRBV6-5 and TRBJ2-2; 8 bases line up with TRBD2. The CDR3 spans 15 residues. Per germline, CDR1 MNHEY and CDR2 SVGAGI. The V and J ends lost 5 bases and 7 bases, in that order; junction bases with no gene match: 9. The CDR3 region is CASSRQSGGHGELFF. The CDR3 DNA follows: TGTGCCAGCAGTCGCCAGTCGGGAGGGCACGGGGAGCTGTTTTTT.

This clone has a single count. J is TRBJ1-2 and V is TRBV28; D gene unclear. From germline, CDR1 is MDHEN and CDR2 SYDVKM. The ends were cut back, 3 bases at V and 3 bases at J, with 8 bases in the middle. This CDR3 is built from 13 residues. The DNA of the CDR3 is TGTGCCAGCAGTTTTGGGCAGTACTATGGCTACACCTTC. Its translation is CASSFGQYYGYTF.

The sample holds a few counts of this clone. V usage is TRBV6-4 and J usage is TRBJ2-3, with a tentative D call TRBD1 (5 bases). The germline V and J ends were trimmed by 3 bases and 2 bases, with 9 bases remaining between them. CDR1 is MRHNA, CDR2 SNTAGT, per germline. The CDR3 spans 14 residues. As DNA, the CDR3 is TGTGCCAGCAGTGATGGGGCAGACACAGATACGCAGTATTTT. Translation gives CASSDGADTDTQYF.

CDR3 in amino acids: CASSYGADNSPLHF. The CDR3 region has the DNA TGTGCCAGCAGTTACGGGGCAGATAATTCACCCCTCCACTTT. This rearrangement joins TRBV6-5 to TRBJ1-6; D is perhaps TRBD1 (5 bases). The CDR3 runs 14 residues. V was trimmed by 2 bases and J by 5 bases, leaving 7 bases between them. Per the germline V gene, CDR1 is MNHEY and CDR2 is SVGAGI.

The J gene is TRBJ1-5, the V gene TRBV28; 7 bases line up with TRBD1. This CDR3 has 14 residues. Looked up from germline, CDR1 is MDHEN and CDR2 is SYDVKM. The trim removed 4 bases at V and 4 bases at J, leaving 4 bases unmatched. CDR3 sequence (DNA): TGTGCCAGCAGTTCGGGACAGAGAAATCAGCCCCAGCATTTT. Translated, it gives CASSSGQRNQPQHF.

This chain links TRBV2 with TRBJ2-5; 7 positions match TRBD1. Judging by the DNA end, TRBJ2-7 fits better; the J call may be wrong. This CDR3 is built from 14 residues. Germline V gives CDR1 SNHLY, CDR2 FYNNEI. The CDR3 sequence is CASSQGQLYYEQYF. For the CDR3, the DNA is TGTGCCAGCAGCCAGGGACAGCTCTACTACGAGCAGTACTTC.

The chain uses TRBV28 and TRBJ1-5; 11 positions match TRBD1. The V gene end was trimmed by 7 bases and the J gene end by 6 bases; junction bases not matched to a gene: 5. The CDR3 is made up of 14 amino acids. Germline V gene data show CDR1 as MDHEN and CDR2 as SYDVKM. The CDR3 spells CASTLDRGLQPQHF. The CDR3 bases are TGTGCCAGCACCCTGGACAGGGGGCTTCAGCCCCAGCATTTT.

The chain recombines TRBV28 with TRBJ2-7; D uncertain. The germline CDR1 and CDR2 sequences are MDHEN and SYDVKM. The CDR3 is 16 amino acids. V shed 5 bases and J shed 0 bases, with 17 bases lying between them. CDR3 region: CASSPDSLISSYEQYF. The CDR3 bases are TGTGCCAGCAGTCCCGACTCCTTAATCAGCTCCTACGAGCAGTACTTC.

The rearrangement links TRBV11-2 to TRBJ2-1; 9 bases are a match to TRBD2. The CDR3 sequence is 19 residues long. With 3 bases clipped from V and 9 bases from J, the junction kept 21 bases outside the gene matches. Germline loops: CDR1 SGHAT, CDR2 FQNNGV. The CDR3 loop reads CASSFKRGGATTGRPEQFF. The CDR3 coding sequence is TGTGCCAGCAGCTTCAAACGCGGGGGGGCTACGACGGGGCGGCCTGAGCAGTTCTTC.

A remark on this clone: It is unclear where the CDR3 begins or ends on the DNA, so no DNA is shown, and the CDR3 is as TCRdb lists it. This rearrangement joins TRBV6-5 to TRBJ2-3; TRBD2 is taken as the D call from the table, unchecked against the DNA. Germline-derived CDR1 and CDR2 are MNHEY and SVGAGI. The CDR3 numbers 14 amino acids, ends counted. The CDR3 sequence is CASSSSSGGDTQYF.

This chain links TRBV4-2 with TRBJ2-2; 8 positions agree with TRBD1. The CDR3 covers 16 residues. J lost 5 bases, V lost 2 bases, and 7 bases had no gene match. Germline values: CDR1 LGHNA, CDR2 YNFKEQ. The CDR3 region is CASSQSTDRATGELFF. CDR3 in DNA: TGTGCCAGCAGCCAATCCACGGACAGGGCGACCGGGGAGCTGTTTTTT.

The CDR3 is CASSSQGENSPLHF. In nucleotides, the CDR3 is TGCGCCAGCAGCTCACAGGGGGAAAATTCACCCCTCCACTTT. This chain connects TRBV4-1 to TRBJ1-6, with 8 bases matching TRBD1. CDR1 MGHRA and CDR2 YSYEKL come from the germline V gene. CDR3 length: 14 residues. Trimming at V came to 5 bases and at J to 7 bases, leaving 4 bases not matched to a gene.

This clone has only a few counts. The gene calls are TRBV28 and TRBJ2-7, with a weak D call TRBD1 (6 bases). V gave up 5 bases and J gave up 3 bases, with 17 bases separating them. The CDR3 spans 15 residues. Germline-derived CDR1 and CDR2 are MDHEN and SYDVKM. CDR3 amino acids: CASSKPGTSNYEQYF. The CDR3 coding sequence is TGTGCCAGCAGTAAGCCCGGGACAAGTAACTACGAGCAGTACTTC. Looking up the rest from reference TRBV28 and TRBJ2-7 gives the full variable domain: DVKVTQSSRYLVKRTGEKVFLECVQDMDHENMFWYRQDPGLGLRLIYFSYDVKMKEKGDIPEGYSVSREKKERFSLILESASTNQTSMYLCASSKPGTSNYEQYFGPGTRLTVT.

The chain uses TRBV5-6 and TRBJ2-2, with 9 bases that match TRBD2. The V and J ends lost 4 bases and 4 bases, in that order; junction bases with no gene match: 14. CDR1 and CDR2 (germline): SGHDT, YYEEEE. The CDR3 spans 18 residues. CDR3 bases: TGTGCCAGCAGCGGGAGGGCTAGCGGGACGGGGAGCACCGGGGAGCTGTTTTTT. This sequence encodes CASSGRASGTGSTGELFF.

The rearrangement links TRBV29-1 to TRBJ2-5; D ambiguous. Judging by the DNA end, TRBJ2-7 fits better; the J call may be wrong. The CDR3 sequence is 12 residues long. The germline V gene has CDR1 SQVTM and CDR2 ANQGSEA. The DNA of the CDR3 is TGCAGCGTTGAAGATGGCGGCCGCGAGCAGTACTTC. Translation: CSVEDGGREQYF.

This clone came up once. The V and J genes are TRBV4-1 and TRBJ2-7; tentatively, D is TRBD2 (5 bases). V was trimmed by 0 bases and J by 6 bases, leaving 18 bases between them. The CDR3 consists of 16 residues. The germline V gene has CDR1 MGHRA and CDR2 YSYEKL. CDR3 residues: CASSQDWPVRGGEQYF. The CDR3 region has the DNA TGCGCCAGCAGCCAAGACTGGCCGGTTCGGGGTGGCGAGCAGTACTTC.

This sequence joins TRBV27 and TRBJ2-7, with D tentatively TRBD2 (5 bases). The CDR3 is 15 amino acids. Deletions cut 5 bases from V and 2 bases from J, with 16 bases between. From germline, CDR1 is MNHEY and CDR2 SMNVEV (reference sequence). CDR3 sequence: CASSPAVGVTYEQYF. CDR3 DNA: TGTGCCAGCAGTCCGGCGGTCGGGGTAACCTACGAGCAGTACTTC.

The chain couples TRBV19 to TRBJ2-3, with 7 nucleotides matching TRBD1. The CDR3 extends over 18 amino acids. Germline CDR1 is LNHDA and CDR2 is SQIVND (reference sequence). The V gene end was trimmed by 3 bases and the J gene end by 1 base; junction bases not matched to a gene: 13. CDR3 sequence reads: CASSMSTRGTVGTDTQYF. The CDR3 DNA sequence: TGTGCCAGTAGTATGTCAACTCGAGGGACAGTTGGCACAGATACGCAGTATTTT.

A few counts support this clone. V and J are TRBV7-2 and TRBJ1-6; D is unresolved. Germline CDR1 SGHTA, CDR2 FQGNSA. Trimming stripped 4 bases from V and 5 bases from J, with 12 bases between. The CDR3 spans 15 residues. The CDR3 DNA sequence: TGTGCCAGCAGCTCCTCCCGGGGAAATAATTCACCCCTCCACTTT. It specifies CASSSSRGNNSPLHF.

This chain links TRBV2 with TRBJ2-3; unclear D gene. From germline, CDR1 is SNHLY and CDR2 FYNNEI. The V gene lost 7 bases and the J gene lost 4 bases, with 6 bases spanning the gap. The CDR3 is made up of 11 amino acids. CDR3 residues: CASNLADTQYF. The CDR3 DNA reads as TGTGCCAGCAATCTAGCAGATACGCAGTATTTT.

The chain couples TRBV5-1 to TRBJ2-2; 8 bases are shared with TRBD2. The germline CDR1 and CDR2 sequences are SGHRS and YFSETQ. V gave up 4 bases and J gave up 1 base; unmatched junction bases: 6. This CDR3 is 16 amino acids long. The CDR3: CASSNGGGLNTGELFF. In nucleotides, the CDR3 is TGCGCCAGCAGCAACGGGGGGGGCTTGAACACCGGGGAGCTGTTTTTT.

The chain combines TRBV4-1 with TRBJ2-3; D is possibly TRBD2 (7 bases). The V end lost 5 bases, the J end lost 6 bases, and 21 bases lay between the germline ends. The CDR3 has 16 amino acids. In germline, CDR1 is MGHRA, CDR2 YSYEKL. CDR3 in DNA: TGCGCCAGCAGCTCCCGCCAGGTCCGGGGGGCGGATACGCAGTATTTT. As protein: CASSSRQVRGADTQYF.

Notes on this clone: This specimen includes other DNA sequences encoding the same CDR3. The chain employs TRBV6-5 and TRBJ2-5; no reliable D call. Per germline, CDR1 MNHEY and CDR2 SVGAGI. This CDR3 region has 14 residues. V lost 2 bases and J lost 0, with 7 bases in between. CDR3 loop: CASSYGQNQETQYF. In nucleotides, the CDR3 is TGTGCCAGCAGTTACGGGCAGAACCAAGAGACCCAGTACTTC.

The CDR3 protein is CASTPQGARGGTQYF. The DNA of the CDR3 is TGTGCCAGCACCCCCCAGGGGGCCAGGGGGGGGACCCAGTACTTC. The chain joins TRBV9 to TRBJ2-5, with a possible D match to TRBD1 (8 bases). Per germline, CDR1 SGDLS and CDR2 YYNGEE. V lost 6 bases and J 7 bases, leaving 22 bases between the germline ends. The CDR3 consists of 15 residues.

The chain has TRBV6-6 and TRBJ1-5, with 7 bases lining up with TRBD1. Unmatched junction bases numbered 15, after V lost 10 bases and J lost 6 bases. Germline CDR1 and CDR2: MNHNY and SVGAGI (reference sequence). This CDR3 comprises 15 residues. The CDR3: CATTRQGSFPQPQHF. DNA for the CDR3: TGTGCCACCACACGACAGGGTTCTTTCCCTCAGCCCCAGCATTTT.

The chain has TRBV27 and TRBJ1-6; possibly TRBD1 for D (6 bases). Trimming took off 8 bases at V and 10 bases at J, with 18 bases between the two ends. The CDR3 runs to 14 residues. Germline lookup yields CDR1 MNHEY and CDR2 SMNVEV (reference sequence). DNA for the CDR3: TGTGCCAGCGGCCTACAGGGAGTTTACTCACCCCTCCACTTT. Residues: CASGLQGVYSPLHF.

The genes are TRBV5-1 and TRBJ2-2; 9 nucleotides line up with TRBD2. The CDR3 spans 16 residues. The V gene's germline CDR1 is SGHRS and CDR2 YFSETQ. V was clipped by 7 bases and J by 5 bases; unmatched bases: 12. CDR3 in amino acids: CASPPRCGGGTGELFF. In DNA form, the CDR3 reads TGCGCCAGCCCCCCCAGGTGCGGGGGGGGTACCGGGGAGCTGTTTTTT. The full variable domain, with the rest looked up from reference TRBV5-1 and TRBJ2-2, is KAGVTQTPRYLIKTRGQQVTLSCSPISGHRSVSWYQQTPGQGLQFLFEYFSETQRNKGNFPGRFSGRQFSNSRSEMNVSTLELGDSALYLCASPPRCGGGTGELFFGEGSRLTVL.